This TCR beta chain was observed in a study of blood T cell repertoires in COVID-19. About the study: There were acute and convalescent COVID-19 samples, and they came from the United States, Italy and Spain.

The table lists this clone with a count of one. V was clipped by 1 base and J by 4 bases, with 13 bases between them. This CDR3 has 15 residues. Germline lookup yields CDR1 LGHDT and CDR2 YNNKEL (reference sequence). Original handling: The authors estimated nucleated cell counts from reference gene primer amplification. Only in-frame clones appear in the TCRdb table, and some are missing; sequencing was by immunoSEQ multiplex PCR. That table supplies the V and J calls and clone size; D and trimming were determined from the DNA. This table has approximately 300,000 clones, roughly 90% appearing once. Sequences were obtained from peripheral blood. The TCR originated in a woman aged 45-65 years who had recovered from COVID-19. The chain links TRBV3-1 (or the pseudogene TRBV3-2) to TRBJ2-5; the D gene is possibly TRBD1 (5 bases). CDR3 sequence: CASSQGEPQGETQYF. CDR3 bases: TGTGCCAGCAGCCAAGGGGAACCGCAGGGAGAGACCCAGTACTTC.